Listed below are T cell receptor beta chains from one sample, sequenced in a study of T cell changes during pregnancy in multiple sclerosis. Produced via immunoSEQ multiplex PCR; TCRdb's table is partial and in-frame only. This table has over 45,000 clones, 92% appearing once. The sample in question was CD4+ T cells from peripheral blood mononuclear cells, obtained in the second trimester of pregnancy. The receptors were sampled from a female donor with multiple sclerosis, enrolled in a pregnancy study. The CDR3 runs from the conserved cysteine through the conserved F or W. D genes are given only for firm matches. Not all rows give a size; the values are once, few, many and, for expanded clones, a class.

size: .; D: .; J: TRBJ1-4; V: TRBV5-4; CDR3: CASSRQDAANEKLFF; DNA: TGTGCCAGCAGCCGACAGGACGCGGCTAATGAAAAACTGTTTTTT
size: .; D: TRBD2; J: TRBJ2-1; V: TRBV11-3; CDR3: CASSFSRGLAPNEQFF; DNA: TGTGCCAGCAGCTTCTCCAGAGGACTAGCGCCCAATGAGCAGTTCTTC
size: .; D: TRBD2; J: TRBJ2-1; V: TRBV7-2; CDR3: CASRSTPRGAQGEQFF; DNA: TGTGCCAGCAGGTCCACCCCGCGGGGGGCGCAGGGTGAGCAGTTCTTC
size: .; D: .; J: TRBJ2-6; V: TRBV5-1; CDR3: CASSLSQASGANVLTF; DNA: TGCGCCAGCAGCTTGTCGCAGGCCTCTGGGGCCAACGTCCTGACTTTC
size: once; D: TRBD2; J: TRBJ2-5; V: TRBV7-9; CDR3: CASSQTRGGIETQYF; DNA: TGTGCCAGCAGCCAAACTCGCGGGGGGATTGAGACCCAGTACTTC
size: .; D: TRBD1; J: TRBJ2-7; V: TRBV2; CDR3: CASRLTGGEQYF; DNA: TGTGCCAGCAGGCTAACAGGGGGCGAGCAGTACTTC
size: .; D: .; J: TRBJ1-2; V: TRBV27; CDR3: CASSLSVHPSGNYGYTF; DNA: TGTGCCAGCAGTTTATCCGTTCATCCCTCAGGGAACTATGGCTACACCTTC
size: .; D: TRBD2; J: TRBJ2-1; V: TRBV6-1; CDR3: CASSETSGSLARKLYNEQFF; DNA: TGTGCCAGCAGTGAAACTAGCGGGAGCCTAGCTCGTAAACTATACAATGAGCAGTTCTTC
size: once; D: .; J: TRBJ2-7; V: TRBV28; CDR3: CATQRARSSYEQYF; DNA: TGTGCCACCCAGCGCGCTCGTAGCTCCTACGAGCAGTACTTC
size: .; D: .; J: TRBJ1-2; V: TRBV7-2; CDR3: CASSLPGGYGYTF; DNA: TGTGCCAGCAGCTTACCCGGGGGGTATGGCTACACCTTC
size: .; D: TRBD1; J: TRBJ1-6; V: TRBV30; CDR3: CAWSFGQGDSPLHF; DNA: TGTGCCTGGAGTTTCGGACAGGGGGATTCACCCCTCCACTTT
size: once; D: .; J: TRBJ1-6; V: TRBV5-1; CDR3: CASSLEADSPLHF; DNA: TGCGCCAGCAGCTTGGAGGCGGATTCACCCCTCCACTTT
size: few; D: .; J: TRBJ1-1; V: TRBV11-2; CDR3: CASSYVNTEAFF; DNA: TGTGCCAGCAGCTATGTAAACACTGAAGCTTTCTTT
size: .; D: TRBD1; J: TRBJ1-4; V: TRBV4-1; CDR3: CASSQGGTGARSGKLFF; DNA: TGCGCCAGCAGCCAAGGAGGGACAGGGGCACGCAGTGGAAAACTGTTTTTT
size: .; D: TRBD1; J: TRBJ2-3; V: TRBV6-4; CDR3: CASKSTGTGTDTQYF; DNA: TGTGCCAGCAAATCGACAGGGACCGGCACAGATACGCAGTATTTT
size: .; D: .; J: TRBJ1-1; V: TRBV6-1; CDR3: CASREGTGTEAFF; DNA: TGTGCCAGCAGGGAGGGCACGGGCACTGAAGCTTTCTTT
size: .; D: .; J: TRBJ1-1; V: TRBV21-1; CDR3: CASSPPRDRPFMNTEAFF; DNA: TGTGCCAGCAGCCCACCCCGGGACAGACCCTTCATGAACACTGAAGCTTTCTTT
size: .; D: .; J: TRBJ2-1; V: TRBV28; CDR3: CASSEQGAYNEQFF; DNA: TGTGCCAGCAGTGAACAGGGCGCCTACAATGAGCAGTTCTTC
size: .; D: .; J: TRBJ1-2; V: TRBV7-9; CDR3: CASSFQTDGYTF; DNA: TGTGCCAGCAGCTTCCAGACAGATGGCTACACCTTC
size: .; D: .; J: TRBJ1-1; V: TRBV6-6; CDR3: CASSSRGRRSEAFF; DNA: TGTGCCAGCAGTTCCCGGGGGAGGCGGTCTGAAGCTTTCTTT
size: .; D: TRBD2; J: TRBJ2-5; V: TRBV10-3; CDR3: CAISDSGSRETQYF; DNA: TGTGCCATCAGTGATAGCGGGAGTAGGGAGACCCAGTACTTC
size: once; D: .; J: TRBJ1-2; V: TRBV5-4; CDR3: CASSLIVSQGYTF; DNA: TGTGCCAGCAGCTTGATCGTATCGCAGGGCTACACCTTC
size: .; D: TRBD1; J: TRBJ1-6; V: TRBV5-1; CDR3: CASSPSDRENSPLHF; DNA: TGCGCCAGCAGCCCTTCAGACAGGGAAAATTCACCCCTCCACTTT
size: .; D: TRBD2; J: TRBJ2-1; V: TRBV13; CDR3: CASSLSGGGVYEQFF; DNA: TGTGCCAGCAGCTTAAGTGGCGGGGGGGTTTATGAGCAGTTCTTC
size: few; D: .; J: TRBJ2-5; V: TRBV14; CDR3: CASSLGQKEQETQYF; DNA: TGTGCCAGCAGCCTTGGACAGAAAGAACAAGAGACCCAGTACTTC
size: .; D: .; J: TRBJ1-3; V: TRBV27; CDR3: CASREGLGGNTIYF; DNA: TGTGCCAGCCGTGAGGGATTAGGAGGAAACACCATATATTTT
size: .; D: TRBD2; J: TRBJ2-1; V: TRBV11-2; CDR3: CASSSLTSGRTNEQFF; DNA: TGTGCCAGCAGCTCCTTAACTAGCGGGAGGACCAATGAGCAGTTCTTC
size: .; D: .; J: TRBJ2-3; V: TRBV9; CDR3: CASSSGQPLSTQYF; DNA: TGTGCCAGCAGCTCCGGACAGCCTCTTAGTACGCAGTATTTT